A selection of T cell receptor beta chains follows, all from one sample in a study of OX40 agonist ivuxolimab in advanced cancers. This table comes from immunoSEQ multiplex PCR, and its TCRdb copy is limited to in-frame clones, with some not included. Of 150,000 to 190,000 clones in the sample, 85% to 95% were seen once. The sample was CD4+ or CD8+ T cells sorted from blood, taken in a trial of the OX40 agonist ivuxolimab. The receptors derive from an adult with an advanced solid tumor such as melanoma, head and neck, liver or kidney cancer. The CDR3 runs from the conserved cysteine through the conserved F or W. D genes are given only for firm matches. Size is omitted from some rows. Given values are once, few, many or a class for expanded clones.

D gene: .; clone size: .; J gene: TRBJ2-4; V gene: TRBV6-4; CDR3 protein: CASSDSKGTFNIQYF; CDR3 DNA: TGTGCCAGCAGTGACTCGAAAGGGACTTTCAACATTCAGTACTTC
D gene: TRBD1; clone size: .; J gene: TRBJ1-1; V gene: TRBV15; CDR3 protein: CATSRDRGQALEAFF; CDR3 DNA: TGTGCCACCAGCAGAGATCGGGGACAGGCCCTTGAAGCTTTCTTT
D gene: .; clone size: .; J gene: TRBJ1-2; V gene: TRBV7-9; CDR3 protein: CASSQRSGTNYGYTF; CDR3 DNA: TGTGCCAGCAGCCAAAGGTCAGGGACCAACTATGGCTACACCTTC
D gene: .; clone size: .; J gene: TRBJ1-2; V gene: TRBV7-9; CDR3 protein: CASSQDKGYYGYTF; CDR3 DNA: TGTGCCAGCAGCCAGGACAAGGGGTACTATGGCTACACCTTC
D gene: .; clone size: .; J gene: TRBJ2-3; V gene: TRBV29-1; CDR3 protein: CSGYNEASTDTQYF; CDR3 DNA: TGCAGCGGATACAACGAGGCTAGCACAGATACGCAGTATTTT
D gene: TRBD2; clone size: once; J gene: TRBJ2-2; V gene: TRBV10-2; CDR3 protein: CASSWTSGGAGELFF; CDR3 DNA: TGCGCCAGCAGTTGGACTAGCGGGGGGGCCGGGGAGCTGTTTTTT
D gene: .; clone size: .; J gene: TRBJ2-7; V gene: TRBV7-2; CDR3 protein: CASSRGAWRASGTYEQYF; CDR3 DNA: TGTGCCAGCAGCCGGGGGGCATGGAGGGCTAGCGGCACCTACGAGCAGTACTTC
D gene: .; clone size: .; J gene: TRBJ2-2; V gene: TRBV9; CDR3 protein: CASSASPSPTGELFF; CDR3 DNA: TGTGCCAGCAGCGCTAGCCCCTCCCCCACCGGGGAGCTGTTTTTT
D gene: .; clone size: .; J gene: TRBJ1-5; V gene: TRBV15; CDR3 protein: CATSRRDQPQHF; CDR3 DNA: TGTGCCACCAGCAGGAGGGATCAGCCCCAGCATTTT
D gene: .; clone size: .; J gene: TRBJ1-6; V gene: TRBV7-9; CDR3 protein: CASSSTVSSYNSPLHF; CDR3 DNA: TGTGCCAGCAGCTCGACGGTGAGCTCCTATAATTCACCCCTCCACTTT
D gene: TRBD1; clone size: .; J gene: TRBJ2-3; V gene: TRBV11-3; CDR3 protein: CASSLEGTGTDTQYF; CDR3 DNA: TGTGCCAGCAGCTTAGAAGGGACAGGGACAGATACGCAGTATTTT
D gene: .; clone size: .; J gene: TRBJ1-2; V gene: TRBV4-3; CDR3 protein: CASSQVWGSDYGYTF; CDR3 DNA: TGCGCCAGCAGCCAAGTCTGGGGTAGCGACTATGGCTACACCTTC
D gene: .; clone size: .; J gene: TRBJ2-7; V gene: TRBV28; CDR3 protein: CASSISYEQYF; CDR3 DNA: TGTGCCAGCAGTATCTCCTACGAGCAGTACTTC
D gene: .; clone size: .; J gene: TRBJ2-4; V gene: TRBV5-1; CDR3 protein: CASSFGGTKNIQYF; CDR3 DNA: TGCGCCAGCAGCTTTGGGGGAACCAAAAACATTCAGTACTTC
D gene: TRBD2; clone size: .; J gene: TRBJ2-1; V gene: TRBV5-4; CDR3 protein: CASSLDGTSGNEQFF; CDR3 DNA: TGTGCCAGCAGCTTGGATGGCACTAGCGGTAATGAGCAGTTCTTC
D gene: .; clone size: .; J gene: TRBJ2-7; V gene: TRBV5-6; CDR3 protein: CASSHDRYEQYF; CDR3 DNA: TGTGCCAGCAGCCATGACAGGTACGAGCAGTACTTC
D gene: .; clone size: .; J gene: TRBJ2-4; V gene: TRBV27; CDR3 protein: CASSLSGGRGDIQYF; CDR3 DNA: TGTGCCAGCAGTTTATCTGGGGGCAGGGGCGACATTCAGTACTTC
D gene: TRBD1; clone size: .; J gene: TRBJ1-4; V gene: TRBV9; CDR3 protein: CASSSQTPGQGEKLFF; CDR3 DNA: TGTGCCAGCAGCTCTCAAACCCCGGGACAGGGAGAAAAACTGTTTTTT
D gene: .; clone size: .; J gene: TRBJ1-1; V gene: TRBV27; CDR3 protein: CASSLIAGTEAFF; CDR3 DNA: TGTGCCAGCAGTTTAATAGCAGGGACTGAAGCTTTCTTT
D gene: TRBD1; clone size: .; J gene: TRBJ1-5; V gene: TRBV10-1; CDR3 protein: CASSPGTGNQPQHF; CDR3 DNA: TGCGCCAGCAGTCCAGGGACAGGAAATCAGCCCCAGCATTTT
D gene: .; clone size: .; J gene: TRBJ1-1; V gene: TRBV4-3; CDR3 protein: CASSQEPSRWDGEAFF; CDR3 DNA: TGCGCCAGCAGCCAGGAACCCAGCAGGTGGGATGGTGAAGCTTTCTTT
D gene: .; clone size: .; J gene: TRBJ1-5; V gene: TRBV7-9; CDR3 protein: CASSLNSGFGQPQHF; CDR3 DNA: TGTGCCAGCAGCCTAAATTCAGGGTTCGGGCAGCCCCAGCATTTT
D gene: TRBD2; clone size: .; J gene: TRBJ2-1; V gene: TRBV12-5; CDR3 protein: CASGPGLGVSIF; CDR3 DNA: TGTGCTAGTGGGCCAGGACTAGGCGTATCGATCTTC
D gene: TRBD2; clone size: few; J gene: TRBJ2-2; V gene: TRBV4-3; CDR3 protein: CASSQEGGLAATTGELFF; CDR3 DNA: TGCGCCAGCAGCCAAGAAGGGGGACTAGCGGCTACGACCGGGGAGCTGTTTTTT
D gene: .; clone size: .; J gene: TRBJ2-1; V gene: TRBV11-2; CDR3 protein: CASSLGGFRGAGSYNEQFF; CDR3 DNA: TGTGCCAGCAGCTTAGGAGGGTTCAGGGGCGCGGGGTCCTACAATGAGCAGTTCTTC
D gene: .; clone size: .; J gene: TRBJ1-2; V gene: TRBV4-1; CDR3 protein: CASSQTGRRGYTF; CDR3 DNA: TGCGCCAGCAGCCAGACGGGACGCCGAGGCTACACCTTC
D gene: .; clone size: .; J gene: TRBJ2-6; V gene: TRBV7-2; CDR3 protein: CASSLTVRGSSGANVLTF; CDR3 DNA: TGTGCCAGCAGCTTAACGGTCAGGGGCAGCTCTGGGGCCAACGTCCTGACTTTC